This note documents a single TCR beta chain sequence. Its specificity is not known. The sample belongs to a study of T cell responses to AZD1222 COVID-19 vaccine. Study-wide results and limits: Following two doses of AZD1222, Spike-specific TCR breadth and depth rose. Nearly half of spike-specific TCRs reportedly target variant regions that are unmutated in the B.1.351 and B.1.1.7 variants.

The trim removed 7 bases at V and 3 bases at J, leaving 5 bases unmatched. The germline V gene has CDR1 SEHNR and CDR2 FQNEAQ (reference sequence). The CDR3 spans 15 residues. Repertoires were generated with immunoSEQ multiplex PCR, while TCRdb's copy carries only in-frame clones and drops some. The repertoire includes tens of thousands of clones, about 88% of them detected once, and over 15% sits in the top ten. The gene calls are TRBV7-9 and TRBJ2-1, with 11 bases lining up with TRBD2. Sequences were derived from peripheral blood, sampled on day 0 of AZD1222 vaccination. The receptor was isolated from an adult in good health. CDR3 in amino acids: CASNLGLADYNEQFF. CDR3 coding DNA: TGTGCCAGCAACCTGGGACTAGCGGACTACAATGAGCAGTTCTTC.